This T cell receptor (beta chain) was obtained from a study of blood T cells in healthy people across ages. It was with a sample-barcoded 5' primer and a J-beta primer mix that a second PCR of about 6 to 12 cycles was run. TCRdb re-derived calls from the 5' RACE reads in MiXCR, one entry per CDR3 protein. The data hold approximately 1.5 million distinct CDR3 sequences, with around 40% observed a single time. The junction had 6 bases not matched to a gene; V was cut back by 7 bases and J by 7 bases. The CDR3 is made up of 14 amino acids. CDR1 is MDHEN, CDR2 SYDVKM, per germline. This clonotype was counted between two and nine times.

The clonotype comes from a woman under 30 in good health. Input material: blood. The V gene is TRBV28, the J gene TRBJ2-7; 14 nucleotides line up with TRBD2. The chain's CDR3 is CASKGLAGGNEQYF. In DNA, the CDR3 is TGTGCCAGCAAAGGACTAGCGGGAGGCAATGAGCAGTACTTC.